This is a list of T cell receptor beta chains from one sample in a study of monozygotic twins with inflammatory bowel disease. After re-calling the 5' RACE reads, TCRdb lists one entry per CDR3 protein, DNA absent. Its table lists approximately 380,000 distinct CDR3 sequences. Specimen: blood. Receptor source: a human donor with ulcerative colitis or Crohn's disease, or a healthy co-twin of an affected twin (not recorded which). Each CDR3 is given with its conserved first and last residue.

TRBJ1-2 TRBV12-3/TRBV12-4 CASSSDRAVGGYTF
TRBJ1-5 TRBV24-1 CATSESTQYSNQPQHF
TRBJ1-5 TRBV7-9 CASSSGQGFNAQPQHF
TRBJ1-4 TRBV6-5 CASSYSDRGNEKLFF
TRBJ2-2 TRBV20-1 CSAPDSGGAVGELFF
TRBJ2-3 TRBV7-6 CASSRTGVDTQYF
TRBJ2-3 TRBV10-2 CASSEGGSTDTQYF
TRBJ2-5 TRBV5-1 CASSDGWGETQYF
TRBJ2-2 TRBV7-6 CASSWPKEGATGELFF
TRBJ2-5 TRBV12-3/TRBV12-4 CASNHGLEETQYF
TRBJ2-2 TRBV6-1 CAGLLLRGYTGELFF
TRBJ1-1 TRBV12-3/TRBV12-4 CASRRQGMNTEAFF
TRBJ1-2 TRBV7-9 CASSSTGALNYGYTF
TRBJ2-5 TRBV29-1 CSATAGGRLETQYF
TRBJ2-1 TRBV7-3 CASSPPGSYSEQFF
TRBJ2-1 TRBV18 CASSPPRQGEVYNEQFF
TRBJ2-3 TRBV4-3 CASSQDRGSTDTQYF
TRBJ1-5 TRBV6-5 CASSYNRRDNQPQHF
TRBJ2-3 TRBV7-2 CASSTTGQAGDTQYF
TRBJ2-1 TRBV9 CASSVGLAGVPFF
TRBJ2-3 TRBV4-3 CASTVKITGANTQYF
TRBJ2-5 TRBV5-1 CASNPGRGKETQYF